This record concerns one T cell receptor (beta chain) sequence. In its sample, this clonotype was seen once. The specificity of this receptor is unknown. No quality values exist for individual bases; no much larger clone is one base distant. A single read is weak support. This record belongs to a study of Graves' ophthalmopathy and Graves' hyperthyroidism listed by TCRdb under 2018. Concerning the study at large: A patient counted as having stable hyperthyroidism if there was no progression to ophthalmopathy within 18 months of follow-up. The study used signatures of the TCR beta repertoire to tell Graves' ophthalmopathy apart from Graves' hyperthyroidism and to predict which patients would progress to ophthalmopathy. In total, approximately 140 blood samples were TCR-sequenced: 40 to 45 ophthalmopathy, approximately 80 hyperthyroidism and some 17 hyperthyroidism-to-ophthalmopathy patients. To explore V-J signatures that separate ophthalmopathy from hyperthyroidism, a discovery set of approximately 100 patients was enrolled, consisting of 40 to 45 with ophthalmopathy and some 56 with stable hyperthyroidism. For independent validation, a separate cohort was made up of around 19 hyperthyroidism patients plus 17 patients who later progressed from hyperthyroidism to ophthalmopathy. In five or six hyperthyroidism patients, the T-cell repertoires found in thyroid tissue were compared with those found in blood. After sampling, hyperthyroidism patients received methimazole starting at 30 mg daily, and ophthalmopathy patients received high-dose intravenous methylprednisolone. The paper as a whole reports these results and caveats: No statistical method was used to set the sample size in advance, and the investigators knew which group each participant was assigned to. In cross-validation, the 13-signature model distinguished ophthalmopathy from stable hyperthyroidism with 87.88% sensitivity and 81.08% specificity, while in the test set the corresponding values were about 80% and 75%. In validation, the model predicted ophthalmopathy progression with about 71% sensitivity and less than 80% specificity; roughly 11 predicted patients were CT-confirmed with GO in a median of about 6.1 months. Among expanded thyroid clonotypes with frequency above 0.001, most also showed up in blood, which suggests that blood repertoires may reflect the thyroid immune response.

Including the terminal cysteine and phenylalanine, the CDR3 comprises 10 residues. CDR3 DNA only is kept here, 30 bases in frame from base 1. V was cut back by 7 bases and J by 11 bases, leaving a gap of 11 bases between them. The germline V gene supplies CDR1 ENHRY and CDR2 SYGVKD. TCR beta CDR3 regions were amplified from RNA transcripts for repertoire sequencing. The first round of RT-PCR was done with HTBI primers and the Qiagen OneStep RT-PCR kit, and was followed by a second round of multiplex PCR, then size selection and purification. Libraries were sequenced paired-end with 100 bp reads on an Illumina HiSeq2000. In the original analysis: SOAPnuke was used to process the reads, throwing out any read that had adapters, had uncalled bases, had a mean Phred below 15, or lacked an exact constant-primer or identifier match. COPE v1.2.5 was used to merge the high-quality paired reads. Each unique nucleotide sequence was defined as a clonotype, and clonotypes were aligned to IMGT TRB V, D and J references with MiTCR v1.1. Analysis was restricted to V-J combinations with a frequency above 0.0001, which covered 99.2% of repertoires. A TCR clonal expansion and chaos score per V-J combination was defined as the ratio of F50 clonal expansion to chaos observed in the TCRdist matrix. Features were reduced by Welch's t-statistics and random forest to approximately 12 V-J combinations, which fed a naive Bayes classifier. The similarity between thyroid and blood repertoires was quantified using the Morisita-Horn index. The public reads were run again by TCRdb, first through fastp at Q25 and then through MiXCR, and only productive beta chains were kept. All rows with the same CDR3 protein become a single entry with the most common DNA and genes. These V and J calls are TCRdb output, not the study's own analysis. Counted in this sample were around 1.1 million distinct CDR3 sequences; 35% to 40% of them appeared once. Roughly 11% of the sample rests with the top ten.

The hyperthyroidism patients were 18 to 65 years old and newly diagnosed, with a disease duration of less than 2 months. Patients with other autoimmune diseases, uncontrolled infections, pregnancy or lactation were excluded from the study. Clinical symptoms, serum thyroxine, TRAb, thyroid ultrasound and orbital computed tomography were used for diagnosis. Total RNA was extracted using Trizol reagent, and RNA quality was checked on an Agilent 2100 Bioanalyzer. The specimen sequenced was peripheral blood or thyroid tissue (not recorded which). Rearrangement joined TRBV10-3 to TRBJ1-2; a tentative D match to TRBD1 spans 5 bases. The sequence was obtained from an adult man with Graves' hyperthyroidism. The bases read TGTGCCATCATGATAGCAGGGTACACCTTC. Translated, it gives CAIMIAGYTF.